This paragraph covers one TCR beta chain sequence. Its antigen is not known. TCRdb ran MiXCR on the 5' RACE reads and lists one entry per CDR3 protein. The sample contains about 71,000 distinct CDR3 sequences, 9.5% to 15% of which appear only once. The data were taken from a study of early T cells in non-severe SARS-CoV-2 infection. Study-wide results and limits: Matches to VDJdb favored anti-spike CD8 responses and missed private and CD4 specificities.

In germline, CDR1 is SGDLS, CDR2 YYNGEE. V lost 0 bases and J 2 bases, leaving 13 bases between the germline ends. The CDR3 extends over 16 amino acids. The source material was whole blood, sampled at baseline. The receptor comes from an adult who was a healthcare worker with PCR-confirmed SARS-CoV-2 infection or an uninfected control (not recorded which). The chain joins TRBV9 to TRBJ2-3; D is uncertain. The CDR3 sequence is CASSVGVGQATDTQYF. The CDR3 DNA is TGTGCCAGCAGCGTAGGTGTAGGGCAGGCCACAGATACGCAGTATTTT.